The rows below give T cell receptor beta chains drawn from one sample of a study of response to subunit inactivated influenza vaccine. Each CDR3 protein gets one entry after TCRdb re-called the RT-PCR reads with MiXCR. The table records more than 700,000 distinct CDR3 sequences, roughly 20% of them present only once. Sample: PBMCs from blood, taken 4 to 6 days after vaccination. The receptor set was obtained from a man aged 50-59 years who received an inactivated influenza vaccine. The CDR3 runs from the conserved cysteine through the conserved F or W. The order of the fields is J gene, V gene, D gene, clone size, CDR3 protein, CDR3 DNA. The D gene is left open where the match is weak. The size entry is marked missing in some rows and otherwise reads once, few, many or a size class.

j_gene: TRBJ2-5; v_gene: TRBV12-3/TRBV12-4; d_gene: -; abundance: few; CDR3aa: CASSTRTLTTQYF; CDR3nt: TGTGCCAGCAGTACCCGGACCTTGACGACCCAGTACTTC
j_gene: TRBJ2-3; v_gene: TRBV4-2; d_gene: TRBD2; abundance: few; CDR3aa: CASSQVEAGAGPTDTQYF; CDR3nt: TGTGCCAGCAGCCAAGTAGAAGCGGGGGCCGGCCCCACAGATACGCAGTATTTT
j_gene: TRBJ1-1; v_gene: TRBV29-1; d_gene: -; abundance: -; CDR3aa: CSVVGGADTEAFF; CDR3nt: TGCAGCGTTGTAGGGGGAGCTGACACTGAAGCTTTCTTT
j_gene: TRBJ1-1; v_gene: TRBV12-3/TRBV12-4; d_gene: TRBD1; abundance: few; CDR3aa: CASSSFGQGRTEAFF; CDR3nt: TGTGCCAGCAGTTCTTTCGGACAGGGGCGGACTGAAGCTTTCTTT
j_gene: TRBJ2-3; v_gene: TRBV10-3; d_gene: -; abundance: -; CDR3aa: CAISESYTQYF; CDR3nt: TGTGCCATCAGTGAGTCGTATACGCAGTATTTT
j_gene: TRBJ2-1; v_gene: TRBV4-3; d_gene: -; abundance: many; CDR3aa: CASSQQGGSYNEQFF; CDR3nt: TGCGCCAGCAGCCAACAAGGAGGGTCCTACAATGAGCAGTTCTTC
j_gene: TRBJ1-2; v_gene: TRBV7-2; d_gene: -; abundance: -; CDR3aa: CASSPQEGVGYTF; CDR3nt: TGTGCCAGCAGCCCCCAGGAAGGGGTCGGCTACACCTTC
j_gene: TRBJ2-1; v_gene: TRBV4-2; d_gene: -; abundance: many; CDR3aa: CASSQEAGPNEQFF; CDR3nt: TGTGCCAGCAGCCAAGAAGCGGGCCCCAATGAGCAGTTCTTC
j_gene: TRBJ1-1; v_gene: TRBV7-9; d_gene: -; abundance: -; CDR3aa: CASSFVIGGKAFF; CDR3nt: TGTGCCAGCAGCTTTGTGATCGGGGGTAAAGCTTTCTTT
j_gene: TRBJ2-1; v_gene: TRBV28; d_gene: TRBD2; abundance: -; CDR3aa: CATALAGVPNEQFF; CDR3nt: TGTGCCACCGCCCTAGCGGGAGTACCCAATGAGCAGTTCTTC
j_gene: TRBJ2-3; v_gene: TRBV20-1; d_gene: -; abundance: few; CDR3aa: CSASSRGGSTDTQYF; CDR3nt: TGCAGTGCTAGTTCAAGGGGCGGGAGCACAGATACGCAGTATTTT
j_gene: TRBJ2-3; v_gene: TRBV7-2; d_gene: -; abundance: -; CDR3aa: CASTNTPGGTQYF; CDR3nt: TGTGCCAGCACTAACACCCCGGGGGGCACGCAGTATTTT
j_gene: TRBJ2-2; v_gene: TRBV7-3; d_gene: -; abundance: -; CDR3aa: CASSNTNTGELFF; CDR3nt: TGTGCCAGCAGTAACACGAACACCGGGGAGCTGTTTTTT
j_gene: TRBJ2-1; v_gene: TRBV7-2; d_gene: -; abundance: -; CDR3aa: CASSLWAGTDEQFF; CDR3nt: TGTGCCAGCAGCTTATGGGCAGGTACGGATGAGCAGTTCTTC
j_gene: TRBJ2-3; v_gene: TRBV5-4; d_gene: TRBD1; abundance: -; CDR3aa: CASSTQGQRNTDTQYF; CDR3nt: TGTGCCAGCAGCACCCAGGGACAGAGGAACACAGATACGCAGTATTTT
j_gene: TRBJ2-1; v_gene: TRBV4-1; d_gene: TRBD2; abundance: -; CDR3aa: CASSQRPAGTYNEQFF; CDR3nt: TGCGCCAGCAGCCAAAGACCAGCGGGGACTTACAATGAGCAGTTCTTC
j_gene: TRBJ1-5; v_gene: TRBV28; d_gene: -; abundance: -; CDR3aa: CASSLFGNSNQPQHF; CDR3nt: TGTGCCAGCAGTTTGTTCGGGAATAGCAATCAGCCCCAGCATTTT
j_gene: TRBJ2-1; v_gene: TRBV28; d_gene: TRBD2; abundance: many; CDR3aa: CASSFTGGGRNEQFF; CDR3nt: TGTGCCAGCAGTTTTACCGGGGGGGGCCGGAATGAGCAGTTCTTC
j_gene: TRBJ2-1; v_gene: TRBV20-1; d_gene: -; abundance: -; CDR3aa: CSATAGAVNNEQFF; CDR3nt: TGCAGTGCTACCGCAGGGGCAGTAAACAATGAGCAGTTCTTC
j_gene: TRBJ2-1; v_gene: TRBV12-3/TRBV12-4; d_gene: TRBD2; abundance: -; CDR3aa: CASSKTSGLSSYNEQFF; CDR3nt: TGTGCCAGCAGTAAGACTAGCGGGCTGAGCTCCTACAATGAGCAGTTCTTC
j_gene: TRBJ1-5; v_gene: TRBV2; d_gene: TRBD1; abundance: once; CDR3aa: CASSEARRTGGGQPQHF; CDR3nt: TGTGCCAGCAGTGAAGCGCGTAGGACAGGGGGCGGTCAGCCCCAGCATTTT
j_gene: TRBJ2-1; v_gene: TRBV12-3/TRBV12-4; d_gene: -; abundance: -; CDR3aa: CASSIANEQFF; CDR3nt: TGTGCCAGCAGTATAGCTAATGAGCAGTTCTTC
j_gene: TRBJ2-5; v_gene: TRBV29-1; d_gene: -; abundance: few; CDR3aa: CSGEGHKETQYF; CDR3nt: TGCAGCGGCGAGGGGCATAAAGAGACCCAGTACTTC
j_gene: TRBJ2-3; v_gene: TRBV4-3; d_gene: TRBD1; abundance: few; CDR3aa: CASSQTQGGYTDTQYF; CDR3nt: TGCGCCAGCAGCCAGACCCAAGGGGGCTACACAGATACGCAGTATTTT
j_gene: TRBJ2-3; v_gene: TRBV20-1; d_gene: -; abundance: few; CDR3aa: CSAIPLRGGRDTQYF; CDR3nt: TGCAGTGCTATACCCTTAAGGGGGGGGCGGGATACGCAGTATTTT
j_gene: TRBJ2-3; v_gene: TRBV10-3; d_gene: -; abundance: -; CDR3aa: CAIRRDPSTDTQYF; CDR3nt: TGTGCCATCAGAAGGGACCCTAGCACAGATACGCAGTATTTT
j_gene: TRBJ1-6; v_gene: TRBV20-1; d_gene: -; abundance: many; CDR3aa: CSARNANSPLHF; CDR3nt: TGCAGTGCTAGAAATGCAAACTCACCCCTCCACTTT
j_gene: TRBJ2-7; v_gene: TRBV7-3; d_gene: TRBD1; abundance: few; CDR3aa: CASSVQTGGEQYF; CDR3nt: TGTGCCAGCAGCGTCCAGACAGGGGGCGAGCAGTACTTC
j_gene: TRBJ2-7; v_gene: TRBV7-2; d_gene: TRBD2; abundance: few; CDR3aa: CASSGQGASGSYEQYF; CDR3nt: TGTGCCAGCAGCGGCCAAGGGGCTAGCGGCTCCTACGAGCAGTACTTC
j_gene: TRBJ2-1; v_gene: TRBV28; d_gene: -; abundance: -; CDR3aa: CASSFPLKVFDEQFF; CDR3nt: TGTGCCAGCAGTTTCCCCCTTAAGGTTTTCGATGAGCAGTTCTTC
j_gene: TRBJ2-7; v_gene: TRBV20-1; d_gene: TRBD2; abundance: -; CDR3aa: CSATGTSGGNEQYF; CDR3nt: TGCAGTGCAACCGGGACTAGCGGGGGTAATGAGCAGTACTTC
j_gene: TRBJ1-5; v_gene: TRBV28; d_gene: -; abundance: few; CDR3aa: CASSFQDNHPNQPQHF; CDR3nt: TGTGCCAGCAGTTTTCAGGACAACCACCCGAATCAGCCCCAGCATTTT
j_gene: TRBJ2-7; v_gene: TRBV29-1; d_gene: -; abundance: few; CDR3aa: CSVVGVDEQYF; CDR3nt: TGCAGCGTTGTAGGGGTGGACGAGCAGTACTTC
j_gene: TRBJ1-2; v_gene: TRBV3-1; d_gene: -; abundance: -; CDR3aa: CASSRGIGYTF; CDR3nt: TGTGCCAGCAGCAGGGGGATCGGCTACACCTTC
j_gene: TRBJ2-3; v_gene: TRBV20-1; d_gene: -; abundance: many; CDR3aa: CSAESVSTDTQYF; CDR3nt: TGCAGTGCTGAAAGCGTATCCACAGATACGCAGTATTTT
j_gene: TRBJ1-3; v_gene: TRBV5-1; d_gene: -; abundance: few; CDR3aa: CASSQTPGLTGNTIYF; CDR3nt: TGCGCCAGCAGCCAAACCCCGGGACTTACTGGAAACACCATATATTTT
j_gene: TRBJ2-3; v_gene: TRBV5-1; d_gene: -; abundance: many; CDR3aa: CASRGTDTQYF; CDR3nt: TGCGCCAGCAGGGGGACAGATACGCAGTATTTT